These 24 T cell receptor beta chains were sequenced from one sample in a study of early T cells in non-severe SARS-CoV-2 infection. One entry per CDR3 protein, called by TCRdb with MiXCR from the 5' RACE reads. The sample shows roughly 51,000 distinct CDR3 sequences, over 7.5% of them seen only once. Input material: whole blood. The receptors were sampled from an adult who was a healthcare worker with PCR-confirmed SARS-CoV-2 infection or an uninfected control (not recorded which).

To note about this clonotype: A read error is possible here, since a much larger clone lies one base away. The chain links TRBV7-6 to TRBJ2-7; D perhaps matches TRBD1 (6 bases). The CDR3 loop spans 16 amino acids. CDR1 is SGHVS and CDR2 is FNYEAQ in the germline V gene. Trimming took 1 base from V and 5 from J, leaving 18 bases between them. DNA for the CDR3: TGTGCCAGCAGCTTAGAAATTCCAGGGGCGCGCCACGAGCAGTACTTC. Protein: CASSLEIPGARHEQYF.

This clonotype has ten or more counts. The V call is TRBV5-1, the J call TRBJ2-1, with D possibly TRBD2 on 5 matching bases. Germline V gives CDR1 SGHRS, CDR2 YFSETQ. V lost 0 bases and J 8 bases, leaving 12 bases between the germline ends. The length of the CDR3 is 14 residues. This CDR3 is CASSLELAFHEQFF. CDR3 DNA sequence: TGCGCCAGCAGCTTGGAATTAGCGTTCCATGAGCAGTTCTTC.

The V call is TRBV3-1, the J call TRBJ2-3; 10 bases are shared with TRBD2. The CDR3 consists of 16 residues. J lost 5 bases, V lost 0 bases, and 5 bases had no gene match. Looked up from germline, CDR1 is LGHDT and CDR2 is YNNKEL (reference sequence). As DNA, the CDR3 is TGTGCCAGCAGCCAAGATCAACTAGCGGGGAAAGATACGCAGTATTTT. Residues: CASSQDQLAGKDTQYF.

At least ten counts were recorded for this clonotype. The V gene is TRBV7-6, the J gene TRBJ2-7, with TRBD2 matching 7 bases. Germline-derived CDR1 and CDR2 are SGHVS and FNYEAQ. The CDR3 is 19 residues long. The V and J ends lost 4 bases and 4 bases, in that order; junction bases with no gene match: 22. The CDR3 here is CASSSDGPSGNFPRYEQYF. The CDR3 DNA sequence: TGTGCCAGCAGCTCCGACGGGCCTAGCGGTAACTTCCCTCGTTACGAGCAGTACTTC.

This clonotype has a single count. The CDR3 DNA sequence: TGTGCCACCAGCAGAGATAAAGTCTATGGCTACACCTTC. It codes for CATSRDKVYGYTF. The V and J genes are TRBV15 and TRBJ1-2, with D unresolved. The ends were cut back, 0 bases at V and 4 bases at J, with 6 bases in the middle. Germline loops: CDR1 LNHNV, CDR2 YYDKDF (reference sequence). The CDR3 has 13 amino acids.

This clonotype has a count of ten or more. The V and J genes are TRBV7-9 and TRBJ1-1, with D possibly matching TRBD1 (6 bases). Per germline, CDR1 SEHNR and CDR2 FQNEAQ (reference sequence). This CDR3 contains 12 residues. With 6 bases removed from V and 5 bases from J, the gap between germline ends came to 10 bases. CDR3 coding DNA: TGTGCCAGCAGAGAGGGGGGAACTGAAGCTTTCTTT. Protein product: CASREGGTEAFF.

This clonotype was counted at least ten times. The V call is TRBV19, the J call TRBJ1-6; D is unresolved. The length of the CDR3 is 14 residues. The germline V gene encodes CDR1 LNHDA and CDR2 SQIVND (reference sequence). V lost 3 bases, J lost 7 bases, and 10 bases lay in between. The CDR3 DNA is TGTGCCAGTAGTATTCGGCAGGCCAATTCACCCCTCCACTTT. Its translation: CASSIRQANSPLHF.

In this sample, this clonotype turned up many times. V is TRBV5-1 and J is TRBJ2-1; 7 nucleotides match TRBD2. The V gene's germline CDR1 is SGHRS and CDR2 YFSETQ. The V segment lost 7 bases and the J segment 0 bases; nucleotides outside the gene matches: 4. This CDR3 region has 14 residues. The chain's CDR3 is CASQREDSYNEQFF. The CDR3 region has the DNA TGCGCCAGCCAACGGGAGGACTCCTACAATGAGCAGTTCTTC.

This clonotype was counted at least ten times. V and J are TRBV18 and TRBJ1-2, with a weak D call TRBD1 (6 bases). Trimming took 6 bases from V and 6 from J, leaving 23 bases between them. CDR1 is KGHSH and CDR2 is LQKENI in the germline V gene. CDR3 length: 16 residues. CDR3 sequence: CASSPTSGGRVHGYTF. The CDR3 nucleotides are TGTGCCAGCTCGCCAACATCGGGGGGCAGAGTTCATGGCTACACCTTC.

This clonotype was seen at least ten times. The chain's CDR3 is CASSHFPPQSETNYGYTF. The CDR3 DNA sequence: TGTGCCAGCAGTCACTTCCCCCCTCAGTCAGAGACTAACTATGGCTACACCTTC. This sequence joins TRBV6-5 and TRBJ1-2; no reliable D call. V shed 5 bases and J shed 0 bases, with 22 bases lying between them. The CDR3 has 18 residues. Germline V gene sequence: CDR1 MNHEY, CDR2 SVGAGI.

This clonotype was detected a few times. This chain uses TRBV7-2 with TRBJ1-1, with 9 bases fitting TRBD1. The CDR3 loop spans 15 amino acids. CDR1 SGHTA and CDR2 FQGNSA come from the germline V gene. J lost 6 bases, V lost 2 bases, and 7 bases had no gene match. This CDR3 reads CASSLTTGGAAEAFF. CDR3 DNA: TGTGCCAGCAGCTTAACTACAGGGGGCGCCGCTGAAGCTTTCTTT. Based on the CDR3 plus reference TRBV7-2 and TRBJ1-1, the full variable domain is GAGVSQSPSNKVTEKGKDVELRCDPISGHTALYWYRQSLGQGLEFLIYFQGNSAPDKSGLPSDRFSAERTGGSVSTLTIQRTQQEDSAVYLCASSLTTGGAAEAFFGQGTRLTVV.

The table lists this clonotype with a few counts. The chain uses TRBV28 and TRBJ2-1, with TRBD2 matching 11 bases. The germline CDR1 and CDR2 sequences are MDHEN and SYDVKM. V lost 7 bases, J lost 3 bases, and 8 bases stayed unmatched. This CDR3 is built from 16 residues. Written as DNA, the CDR3 is TGTGCCAGCACCTCTAGACTAGCGGGATTCTACAATGAGCAGTTCTTC. This sequence encodes CASTSRLAGFYNEQFF.

This clonotype was picked up many times. The chain recombines TRBV7-8 with TRBJ2-7, with TRBD1 matching over 10 bases. Germline V CDR1 and CDR2: SGHVS, FQNEAQ. The CDR3 length is 15 residues. V dropped 6 bases and J dropped 2; count of bases not matched to a gene: 7. CDR3 amino acids: CASRVGTGAPYEQYF. For the CDR3, the DNA is TGTGCCAGCAGGGTGGGGACAGGGGCTCCCTACGAGCAGTACTTC.

This clonotype appeared many times. This sequence joins TRBV3-1 and TRBJ1-3; D unresolved. Germline CDR1 LGHDT, CDR2 YNNKEL (reference sequence). The CDR3 is 17 amino acids. V was cut by 3 bases and J by 2 bases, with 17 bases left in between. This CDR3 is CASSHGYRTATGNTIYF. CDR3 sequence (DNA): TGTGCCAGCAGCCACGGGTATCGAACAGCCACTGGAAACACCATATATTTT.

This clonotype has more than one count but fewer than ten. CDR3 nucleotide sequence: TGTGCCAGCAGTTCGCGACAACTAACCTACAATGAGCAGTTCTTC. Its translation: CASSSRQLTYNEQFF. The rearrangement links TRBV28 to TRBJ2-1; D not certain. This CDR3 has 15 residues. The ends were cut back, 4 bases at V and 2 bases at J, with 12 bases in the middle. The germline V gene encodes CDR1 MDHEN and CDR2 SYDVKM.

The chain uses TRBV28 and TRBJ2-3, with TRBD2 as a possible D gene (7 bases). The CDR3 has 15 amino acids. Trimming pared 6 bases from V and 7 bases from J, leaving 20 bases between. In germline, CDR1 is MDHEN, CDR2 SYDVKM. The CDR3 reads CASSPGGNRVNTQYF. The DNA for the CDR3 is TGTGCCAGCAGCCCGGGAGGAAACAGGGTCAATACGCAGTATTTT.

This clonotype was detected a few times. The V call is TRBV19, the J call TRBJ1-5; no reliable D call. Germline CDR1 reads LNHDA; CDR2 reads SQIVND (reference sequence). This CDR3 region has 14 residues. Trimming took 3 bases from V and 5 from J, leaving 11 bases between them. CDR3 nucleotide sequence: TGTGCCAGTAGTATGGGCCTTAGGGATCAGCCCCAGCATTTT. This sequence encodes CASSMGLRDQPQHF.

This clonotype was observed at least ten times. The chain uses TRBV3-1 and TRBJ2-7; D might be TRBD1 (5 bases). V shed 0 bases and J shed 6 bases, with 15 bases lying between them. This CDR3 region has 15 residues. The germline gives CDR1 LGHDT, CDR2 YNNKEL (reference sequence). CDR3 loop: CASSQDLVGPAEQYF. In DNA form, the CDR3 reads TGTGCCAGCAGCCAAGACCTCGTGGGGCCTGCCGAGCAGTACTTC.

This clonotype has ten or more counts. V gene TRBV7-8 combines with J gene TRBJ2-2; no reliable D call. Germline V lookup: CDR1 SGHVS, CDR2 FQNEAQ. The CDR3 sequence is 12 residues long. The V gene lost 5 bases and the J gene lost 7 bases, with 8 bases spanning the gap. The DNA for the CDR3 is TGTGCCAGCAGCCAGAGTAACGGGGAGCTGTTTTTT. Translation: CASSQSNGELFF.

This chain joins TRBV7-9 and TRBJ2-2, with 7 bases matching TRBD2. The CDR3 runs 17 residues. V gave up 7 bases and J gave up 3 bases; unmatched junction bases: 14. CDR1 SEHNR and CDR2 FQNEAQ come from the germline V gene (reference sequence). CDR3 in DNA: TGTGCCAGCACCTTTACGCGACTAGCCTGGGACACCGGGGAGCTGTTTTTT. This gives the protein CASTFTRLAWDTGELFF.

There are many counts of this clonotype. The chain has TRBV19 and TRBJ2-1; D may be TRBD1 or TRBD2 (5 bases each). With 7 bases removed from V and 6 bases from J, the gap between germline ends came to 16 bases. This CDR3 spans 14 amino acids. Germline CDR1 is LNHDA and CDR2 is SQIVND (reference sequence). DNA for the CDR3: TGTGCCAGTAACGAGCAGAACGGGGCCAATGAGCAGTTCTTC. Translated: CASNEQNGANEQFF.

The V and J genes are TRBV15 and TRBJ1-4; 9 bases are shared with TRBD1. Trimming removed 5 bases from V and 6 bases from J; junction bases left unmatched: 7. In germline, CDR1 is LNHNV, CDR2 YYDKDF (reference sequence). CDR3 length: 15 residues. The CDR3 bases are TGTGCCACCAGCGAACAGGGGGCGCCCGATGAAAAACTGTTTTTT. The encoded protein is CATSEQGAPDEKLFF.

Many counts were recorded for this clonotype. The gene calls are TRBV7-2 and TRBJ2-2; D remains ambiguous. Germline values: CDR1 SGHTA, CDR2 FQGNSA. This CDR3 spans 12 amino acids. V dropped 6 bases and J dropped 7 bases, with 9 bases sitting between them. The chain's CDR3 is CASSLMYGELFF. For the CDR3, the DNA is TGTGCCAGCAGTCTGATGTACGGGGAGCTGTTTTTT.

This clonotype has ten or more counts. This chain joins TRBV7-3 and TRBJ2-3, with TRBD1 matching over 12 bases. Germline values: CDR1 SGHTA, CDR2 FQGTGA. V lost 6 bases to trimming and J lost 4 bases; unmatched junction nucleotides: 8. The CDR3 has 16 residues. CDR3 DNA: TGTGCCAGCAGACTCACCGGGACAGGGGGCGCAGATACGCAGTATTTT. Encoded protein: CASRLTGTGGADTQYF.